This T cell receptor (beta chain) emerged from a study of graft-versus-host responses after intestinal transplantation. Notes on the study in general: Early post-transplant HvG declines showed an association with peak circulating GvH clone levels.

Trimming removed 7 bases from V and 5 bases from J; junction bases left unmatched: 5. Per germline, CDR1 SGHRS and CDR2 YFSETQ. The CDR3 spans 14 residues. Some clones are missing from TCRdb's copy, which holds only in-frame ones; the method was immunoSEQ multiplex PCR. The sample has about 97,000 clones, 90% seen once. Concerning this clone itself: The target antigen is unknown.

The input for sequencing was PBMCs, taken just under 460 days after intestinal transplant. The TCR was taken from a human patient who received an intestinal transplant, so some T cells may come from the graft donor. This chain uses TRBV5-1 with TRBJ2-1; 11 bases fit TRBD2. Here the CDR3 reads CASGGTSGNNEQFF. CDR3 bases: TGCGCCAGCGGCGGGACTAGCGGTAACAATGAGCAGTTCTTC. Based on the CDR3 plus reference TRBV5-1 and TRBJ2-1, the full variable domain is KAGVTQTPRYLIKTRGQQVTLSCSPISGHRSVSWYQQTPGQGLQFLFEYFSETQRNKGNFPGRFSGRQFSNSRSEMNVSTLELGDSALYLCASGGTSGNNEQFFGPGTRLTVL.